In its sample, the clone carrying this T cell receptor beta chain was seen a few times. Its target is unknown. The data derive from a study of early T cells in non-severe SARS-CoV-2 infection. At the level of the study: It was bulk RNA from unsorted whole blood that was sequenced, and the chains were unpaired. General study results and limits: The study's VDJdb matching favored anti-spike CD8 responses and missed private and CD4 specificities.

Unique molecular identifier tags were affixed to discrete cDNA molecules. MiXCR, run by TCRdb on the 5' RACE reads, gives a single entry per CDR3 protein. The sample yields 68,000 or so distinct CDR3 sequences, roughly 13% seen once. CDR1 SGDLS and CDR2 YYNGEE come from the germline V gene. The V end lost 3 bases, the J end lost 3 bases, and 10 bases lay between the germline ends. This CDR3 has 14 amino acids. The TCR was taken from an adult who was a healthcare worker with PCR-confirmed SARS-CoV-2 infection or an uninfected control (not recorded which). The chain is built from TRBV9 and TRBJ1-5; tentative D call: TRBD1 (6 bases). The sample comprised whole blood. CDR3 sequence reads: CASSADRPNQPQHF. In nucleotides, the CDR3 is TGTGCCAGCAGCGCAGACAGGCCCAATCAGCCCCAGCATTTT.